A selection of T cell receptor beta chains follows, all from one sample in a study of cytomegalovirus exposure and HLA in healthy donors. The assay was immunoSEQ multiplex PCR, and TCRdb's table has in-frame clones only and misses some. The sample has roughly 200,000 clones, over 60% seen once. The specimen sequenced was PBMCs. These receptor sequences come from a woman younger than 45 in good health and CMV-seropositive. Both conserved end residues are part of each CDR3. The D gene is left open where the match is weak. A row's size may be missing; if present it is once, few, many or a size class.

D: .
J: TRBJ1-2
V: TRBV29-1
size: .
CDR3: CSGASGGGTDYTF
DNA: TGCAGCGGAGCTAGCGGGGGGGGAACGGACTACACCTTC

D: .
J: TRBJ2-7
V: TRBV5-1
size: few
CDR3: CASTRNNEQYF
DNA: TGCGCCAGCACCAGGAATAACGAGCAGTACTTC

D: .
J: TRBJ1-2
V: TRBV29-1
size: .
CDR3: CSVGSRFGYTF
DNA: TGCAGCGTCGGGAGTAGGTTTGGCTACACCTTC

D: .
J: TRBJ1-4
V: TRBV19
size: .
CDR3: CASNPGGGSLGGKLFF
DNA: TGTGCCAGTAACCCGGGCGGGGGCTCCCTGGGCGGAAAACTGTTTTTT

D: TRBD1
J: TRBJ1-6
V: TRBV9
size: .
CDR3: CASSLDRGRSPLHF
DNA: TGTGCCAGCAGCCTCGACAGGGGTAGGTCACCCCTCCACTTT

D: TRBD1
J: TRBJ2-1
V: TRBV5-6
size: .
CDR3: CASSLVGTGEIDEQFF
DNA: TGTGCCAGCAGCTTGGTGGGGACAGGGGAGATCGATGAGCAGTTCTTC

D: TRBD1
J: TRBJ2-7
V: TRBV7-9
size: .
CDR3: CASSMRQGLSYF
DNA: TGTGCCAGCAGCATGCGACAGGGGTTGTCGTACTTC

D: TRBD2
J: TRBJ2-2
V: TRBV5-1
size: once
CDR3: CASQRTSGITGELFF
DNA: TGCGCCAGCCAGAGAACTAGCGGGATCACCGGGGAGCTGTTTTTT

D: .
J: TRBJ2-1
V: TRBV2
size: .
CDR3: CASTSVSSYNEQFF
DNA: TGTGCCAGCACTAGCGTAAGCTCCTACAATGAGCAGTTCTTC

D: .
J: TRBJ2-3
V: TRBV7-9
size: .
CDR3: CASTPLQGTSTDTQYF
DNA: TGTGCCAGCACCCCACTACAGGGAACTAGCACAGATACGCAGTATTTT

D: TRBD2
J: TRBJ2-5
V: TRBV18
size: .
CDR3: CASSPVTAGEETQYF
DNA: TGTGCCAGCTCCCCGGTTACAGCGGGAGAAGAGACCCAGTACTTC

D: .
J: TRBJ1-2
V: TRBV7-2
size: .
CDR3: CASSFESRSGYTF
DNA: TGTGCCAGCAGCTTCGAGTCCCGGAGTGGCTACACCTTC

D: .
J: TRBJ2-6
V: TRBV10-3
size: .
CDR3: CAISESTGSGHSGANVLTF
DNA: TGTGCCATCAGTGAGTCAACCGGTTCGGGACACTCTGGGGCCAACGTCCTGACTTTC

D: TRBD1
J: TRBJ2-3
V: TRBV5-1
size: .
CDR3: CASSSGTGETDTQYF
DNA: TGCGCCAGCAGCTCCGGGACAGGGGAGACAGATACGCAGTATTTT

D: .
J: TRBJ2-4
V: TRBV5-1
size: .
CDR3: CASSLGPNKNIQYF
DNA: TGCGCCAGCAGCTTGGGGCCCAACAAAAACATTCAGTACTTC

D: .
J: TRBJ1-1
V: TRBV27
size: .
CDR3: CASSLLPGRGITFF
DNA: TGTGCCAGCAGTTTATTACCAGGGAGGGGGATTACTTTCTTT

D: TRBD1
J: TRBJ1-1
V: TRBV19
size: few
CDR3: CASSARQGMNTEAFF
DNA: TGTGCCAGTAGTGCTAGACAGGGTATGAACACTGAAGCTTTCTTT

D: TRBD1
J: TRBJ2-1
V: TRBV11-2
size: few
CDR3: CASSSLRGIGEFF
DNA: TGTGCCAGCAGTTCCCTCAGGGGGATAGGGGAGTTCTTC

D: .
J: TRBJ1-1
V: TRBV5-6
size: few
CDR3: CASSRAYRTIMNTEAFF
DNA: TGTGCCAGCAGCAGAGCTTACAGGACTATCATGAACACTGAAGCTTTCTTT

D: .
J: TRBJ1-1
V: TRBV7-9
size: .
CDR3: CASSEPRGGLDTEAFF
DNA: TGTGCCAGCAGCGAACCCCGGGGGGGTTTGGACACTGAAGCTTTCTTT

D: .
J: TRBJ2-2
V: TRBV5-1
size: .
CDR3: CASRPTGNTGELFF
DNA: TGCGCCAGCAGACCAACAGGGAACACCGGGGAGCTGTTTTTT

D: .
J: TRBJ2-2
V: TRBV19
size: .
CDR3: CASNSRATTNTGELFF
DNA: TGTGCCAGTAATTCCAGGGCTACGACTAACACCGGGGAGCTGTTTTTT

D: TRBD2
J: TRBJ2-7
V: TRBV27
size: few
CDR3: CASSSNAGGSYEQYF
DNA: TGTGCCAGCAGCTCAAATGCGGGAGGTTCCTACGAGCAGTACTTC

D: TRBD1
J: TRBJ2-5
V: TRBV5-1
size: .
CDR3: CASGGTGVVVETQYF
DNA: TGCGCCAGCGGCGGGACAGGGGTGGTCGTAGAGACCCAGTACTTC

D: .
J: TRBJ1-2
V: TRBV7-9
size: few
CDR3: CASYDLRVPYGYTF
DNA: TGTGCCAGCTATGATTTGAGGGTTCCCTATGGCTACACCTTC

D: .
J: TRBJ1-1
V: TRBV5-1
size: .
CDR3: CASSFDSSNTEAFF
DNA: TGCGCCAGCAGCTTTGACAGCTCGAACACTGAAGCTTTCTTT

D: .
J: TRBJ1-5
V: TRBV30
size: .
CDR3: CAWSVPGPQPQHF
DNA: TGTGCCTGGAGTGTACCAGGGCCTCAGCCCCAGCATTTT

D: .
J: TRBJ2-1
V: TRBV28
size: once
CDR3: CASRGSVGGQYNEQFF
DNA: TGTGCCAGCAGGGGGTCGGTGGGAGGTCAGTACAATGAGCAGTTCTTC

D: .
J: TRBJ1-6
V: TRBV7-2
size: .
CDR3: CASSLVTGLNSPLHF
DNA: TGTGCCAGCAGCTTAGTTACAGGGCTGAATTCACCCCTCCACTTT

D: TRBD2
J: TRBJ2-1
V: TRBV7-9
size: few
CDR3: CASTSGLAGRSYNEQFF
DNA: TGTGCCAGCACCAGTGGACTAGCGGGACGGTCCTACAATGAGCAGTTCTTC

D: TRBD1
J: TRBJ2-7
V: TRBV7-2
size: once
CDR3: CASSPDRVVEQYF
DNA: TGTGCCAGCAGCCCGGACAGGGTCGTCGAGCAGTACTTC

D: TRBD1
J: TRBJ2-7
V: TRBV5-4
size: .
CDR3: CASSGDSHYEQYF
DNA: TGTGCCAGCAGCGGGGACAGTCACTACGAGCAGTACTTC

D: .
J: TRBJ2-1
V: TRBV10-3
size: once
CDR3: CAISDPNRGSSYNEQFF
DNA: TGTGCCATCAGTGACCCCAATAGAGGGAGCTCCTACAATGAGCAGTTCTTC

D: .
J: TRBJ1-3
V: TRBV7-9
size: few
CDR3: CASSQSGSSGNTIYF
DNA: TGTGCCAGCAGCCAATCGGGTAGCTCTGGAAACACCATATATTTT

D: .
J: TRBJ2-6
V: TRBV25-1
size: .
CDR3: CASSGSGSGANVLTF
DNA: TGTGCCAGCAGTGGGTCCGGGTCTGGGGCCAACGTCCTGACTTTC

D: TRBD1
J: TRBJ2-1
V: TRBV9
size: .
CDR3: CASSAGVGDRGQNEQFF
DNA: TGTGCCAGCAGCGCCGGGGTGGGGGACAGGGGCCAGAATGAGCAGTTCTTC

D: TRBD2
J: TRBJ2-1
V: TRBV27
size: .
CDR3: CASSRLASYNEQFF
DNA: TGTGCCAGCAGCAGACTAGCGTCCTACAATGAGCAGTTCTTC

D: TRBD1
J: TRBJ1-2
V: TRBV7-9
size: .
CDR3: CASSLWVPGGSGYTF
DNA: TGTGCCAGCAGCTTATGGGTCCCAGGGGGCTCTGGCTACACCTTC

D: .
J: TRBJ2-6
V: TRBV7-3
size: .
CDR3: CASSLSVSGANVLTF
DNA: TGTGCCAGCAGCTTATCCGTCTCTGGGGCCAACGTCCTGACTTTC

D: TRBD1
J: TRBJ2-7
V: TRBV30
size: .
CDR3: CARGQGNEQYF
DNA: TGTGCCCGGGGACAGGGGAACGAGCAGTACTTC

D: .
J: TRBJ2-3
V: TRBV6-6
size: .
CDR3: CASSYFRALTDTQYF
DNA: TGTGCCAGCAGTTACTTCAGGGCCCTCACAGATACGCAGTATTTT

D: TRBD2
J: TRBJ2-7
V: TRBV7-2
size: .
CDR3: CASSLEGLAPYEQYF
DNA: TGTGCCAGCAGCTTAGAGGGACTAGCTCCCTACGAGCAGTACTTC

D: .
J: TRBJ1-2
V: TRBV7-2
size: .
CDR3: CASSSAGAGPYGYTF
DNA: TGTGCCAGCAGCTCGGCAGGGGCAGGGCCCTATGGCTACACCTTC

D: TRBD2
J: TRBJ2-1
V: TRBV28
size: once
CDR3: CASRGSASGRDEQFF
DNA: TGTGCCAGCAGAGGGTCGGCTAGCGGGAGAGATGAGCAGTTCTTC

D: .
J: TRBJ2-5
V: TRBV5-1
size: .
CDR3: CASTPGGPGGETQYF
DNA: TGCGCCAGCACCCCCGGGGGACCCGGGGGAGAGACCCAGTACTTC

D: .
J: TRBJ1-5
V: TRBV29-1
size: .
CDR3: CSVPQPTGSNQPQHF
DNA: TGCAGCGTTCCACAGCCCACCGGCAGCAATCAGCCCCAGCATTTT

D: TRBD2
J: TRBJ2-1
V: TRBV29-1
size: .
CDR3: CSVDGGLAGAREQFF
DNA: TGCAGCGTTGACGGAGGGTTAGCGGGAGCGCGGGAGCAGTTCTTC